Below, one T cell receptor (beta chain) is given with its context. The data derive from a study of T cell changes during pregnancy in multiple sclerosis. This table comes from immunoSEQ multiplex PCR, and its TCRdb copy is limited to in-frame clones, with some not included. The repertoire holds 80,000 to 100,000 clones, with 91% as singletons. The CDR3 runs 16 residues. Germline-derived CDR1 and CDR2 are LGHNA and YNFKEQ. V shed 1 base and J 6 bases; nucleotides not matched to a gene: 7. Sequencing was performed on peripheral blood, taken after pregnancy. This sequence was found in a female donor in good health, enrolled as a control in a pregnancy study. The rearrangement links TRBV4-2 to TRBJ2-2; 8 bases are a match to TRBD2. CDR3 nucleotide sequence: TGTGCCAGCAGCCAAGGGACTAGCAGAGGGCCCGGGGAGCTGTTTTTT. This gives the protein CASSQGTSRGPGELFF.